The subject of this entry is one T cell receptor (beta chain). As originally analysed: Amplification of reference gene primers provided the estimated nucleated cell counts. TCRdb's table, derived via immunoSEQ multiplex PCR, lists solely in-frame clones and lacks some. From that table come the V and J calls and clone size; the DNA was used to work out D and trimming. The data show about 180,000 clones, approximately 86% seen once. This entry comes from a study of blood T cell repertoires in COVID-19. Study context: Donors in the United States, Italy and Spain gave samples during acute or convalescent COVID-19. PBMCs, B-cell-depleted T cells, or T cells provided the cDNA or gDNA that made up the material.

Germline values: CDR1 LGHDT, CDR2 YNNKEL (reference sequence). Trimming took 1 base from V and 3 from J; bases not matched to a gene: 8. This CDR3 is built from 17 residues. Source material: peripheral blood. This sequence joins TRBV3-1 (or the pseudogene TRBV3-2) and TRBJ2-3, with 9 bases identical to TRBD2. This clonotype originated in a woman in her thirties with active or convalescent COVID-19. CDR3: CASSQGAGGPRTDTQYF. In nucleotides, the CDR3 is TGTGCCAGCAGCCAAGGCGCGGGGGGGCCGAGAACAGATACGCAGTATTTT.